This TCR beta chain was observed in a study of shared clonotypes between healthy human individuals. Germline assignment: CDR1 MDHEN and CDR2 SYDVKM. Trimming removed 5 bases at V and 3 bases at J, with 13 bases between. The CDR3 contains 15 residues. The authors distributed each subset's genomic DNA evenly over several immunoSEQ plates. Sequenced by immunoSEQ multiplex PCR; TCRdb stores in-frame clones only, minus some. The repertoire holds about 1.1 million clones, approximately 75% seen once, with 0.89% in the top ten. The V gene is TRBV28, the J gene TRBJ2-2; D may be TRBD1 or TRBD2 (6 bases each). The TCR was taken from a man aged 18-30 years in good health. Some clones in this sample may be carry-over from other donors' samples. The sequenced sample was memory CD4+ T cells from PBMCs. The subset is: CD45RA-negative fraction. This chain's CDR3 is CASSRRDTDTGELFF. Written as DNA, the CDR3 is TGTGCCAGCAGTAGGAGGGACACCGACACCGGGGAGCTGTTTTTT.